Detailed here is one TCR beta chain. The V and J ends lost 1 base and 9 bases respectively, with 14 bases between them. The CDR3 consists of 14 residues. Germline V gene data show CDR1 as SGHDT and CDR2 as YYEEEE. These data belong to a study of blood T cells in healthy people across ages. PCR was performed a second time for 7 to 11 cycles using a sample-barcoded 5' primer and a J-beta primer mix. TCRdb passed the 5' RACE reads through MiXCR, listing each CDR3 protein once. The table lists about 1.6 million distinct CDR3 sequences, about 31% of them singletons. Sequencing used blood. The genes are TRBV5-6 and TRBJ1-5; D unclear. The receptor comes from a woman in her thirties in good health. This CDR3 reads CASSLMTAQSPQHF. DNA for the CDR3: TGTGCCAGCAGCTTGATGACGGCGCAATCGCCCCAGCATTTT. Combining the CDR3 with reference TRBV5-6 and TRBJ1-5 gives the whole variable domain DAGVTQSPTHLIKTRGQQVTLRCSPKSGHDTVSWYQQALGQGPQFIFQYYEEEERQRGNFPDRFSGHQFPNYSSELNVNALLLGDSALYLCASSLMTAQSPQHFGDGTRLSIL.